This is a list of T cell receptor beta chains from one sample in a study of OX40 agonist ivuxolimab in advanced cancers. Some clones are missing from TCRdb's copy, which holds only in-frame ones; the method was immunoSEQ multiplex PCR. This sample yields roughly 62,000 clones, of which 91% are seen a single time; 3.8% belongs to the top ten. Sequenced material: CD4+ or CD8+ T cells sorted from blood, taken in a trial of the OX40 agonist ivuxolimab. These TCRs come from an adult with an advanced solid tumor such as melanoma, head and neck, liver or kidney cancer. CDR3s include the opening cysteine and the closing phenylalanine or tryptophan. Fields, in order: D gene, clone size, V gene, J gene, CDR3 DNA, CDR3 protein. D genes are given only for firm matches. Size values are once, few and many counts, or a class for expanded clones, and some rows have none.

D gene: TRBD2
clone size: few
V gene: TRBV5-1
J gene: TRBJ2-7
CDR3 DNA: TGCGCCAGCAGCTTGACCCCGCCGCCAGCGGGAGGAGAGCACGAGCAGTACTTC
CDR3 protein: CASSLTPPPAGGEHEQYF

D gene: TRBD1
clone size: NA
V gene: TRBV7-9
J gene: TRBJ2-5
CDR3 DNA: TGTGCCAGCAGCTTATTCCGGACAGGGTTAGAGACCCAGTACTTC
CDR3 protein: CASSLFRTGLETQYF

D gene: NA
clone size: NA
V gene: TRBV14
J gene: TRBJ2-7
CDR3 DNA: TGTGCCGGGGGTCGGGCCGAATACGAGCAGTACTTC
CDR3 protein: CAGGRAEYEQYF

D gene: TRBD2
clone size: NA
V gene: TRBV7-8
J gene: TRBJ2-7
CDR3 DNA: TGTGCCAGCAGCTGGGCTAGCGGGAGGGATGAGCAGTACTTC
CDR3 protein: CASSWASGRDEQYF

D gene: TRBD2
clone size: NA
V gene: TRBV2
J gene: TRBJ2-2
CDR3 DNA: TGTGCCAGCACCGAAGGTAGCGGGGCGAACACCGGGGAGCTGTTTTTT
CDR3 protein: CASTEGSGANTGELFF

D gene: NA
clone size: NA
V gene: TRBV7-9
J gene: TRBJ2-7
CDR3 DNA: TGTGCCAGCAGCCACGCGGACACGAACTCCTACGAGCAGTACTTC
CDR3 protein: CASSHADTNSYEQYF

D gene: TRBD2
clone size: NA
V gene: TRBV19
J gene: TRBJ2-3
CDR3 DNA: TGTGCCAGTAGTGACGGGACTAGCGGATTTAGTACGCAGTATTTT
CDR3 protein: CASSDGTSGFSTQYF

D gene: NA
clone size: NA
V gene: TRBV2
J gene: TRBJ2-5
CDR3 DNA: TGTGCCAGCACACCAGAGGGGCTAGCTGGTTTGGAGACCCAGTACTTC
CDR3 protein: CASTPEGLAGLETQYF

D gene: NA
clone size: NA
V gene: TRBV15
J gene: TRBJ1-1
CDR3 DNA: TGTGCCACCAGCAGAGATCCCCACCCTGAAGCTTTCTTT
CDR3 protein: CATSRDPHPEAFF

D gene: TRBD2
clone size: NA
V gene: TRBV5-8
J gene: TRBJ2-7
CDR3 DNA: TGTGCCAGCAGCTTGGCTAGCGGTCCTTCCTACGAGCAGTACTTC
CDR3 protein: CASSLASGPSYEQYF

D gene: NA
clone size: NA
V gene: TRBV7-9
J gene: TRBJ2-2
CDR3 DNA: TGTGCCAGCAGCAGACGGACAGACGTCGCCGGGGAGCTGTTTTTT
CDR3 protein: CASSRRTDVAGELFF

D gene: TRBD2
clone size: NA
V gene: TRBV4-1
J gene: TRBJ2-5
CDR3 DNA: TGCGCCAGCAGCCAAGAGCTAGCGGGATCCCAAGAGACCCAGTACTTC
CDR3 protein: CASSQELAGSQETQYF

D gene: TRBD2
clone size: once
V gene: TRBV4-3
J gene: TRBJ2-1
CDR3 DNA: TGCGCCAGCAGCCAAGGGACTAGCGTAACGAGCTCCTACAATGAGCAGTTCTTC
CDR3 protein: CASSQGTSVTSSYNEQFF

D gene: NA
clone size: NA
V gene: TRBV25-1
J gene: TRBJ2-5
CDR3 DNA: TGTGCCAGCAGTGAAGGGGCAAAGGAGACCCAGTACTTC
CDR3 protein: CASSEGAKETQYF

D gene: TRBD2
clone size: NA
V gene: TRBV15
J gene: TRBJ2-2
CDR3 DNA: TGTGCCACCAGCAGAGATCGAAGCACGGGAGGCACCGGGGAGCTGTTTTTT
CDR3 protein: CATSRDRSTGGTGELFF

D gene: NA
clone size: NA
V gene: TRBV5-1
J gene: TRBJ2-3
CDR3 DNA: TGCGCCAGCAGCTTGGACCCCCTCCGAGGGGCGCAGGCTGTAGATACGCAGTATTTT
CDR3 protein: CASSLDPLRGAQAVDTQYF

D gene: NA
clone size: NA
V gene: TRBV29-1
J gene: TRBJ2-3
CDR3 DNA: TGCAGCGTTGGAACAGGGAGCACAGATACGCAGTATTTT
CDR3 protein: CSVGTGSTDTQYF

D gene: TRBD2
clone size: once
V gene: TRBV7-9
J gene: TRBJ2-5
CDR3 DNA: TGTGCCAGCAGTTCGGCTAGCGGGAGTGGAGAGACCCAGTACTTC
CDR3 protein: CASSSASGSGETQYF

D gene: NA
clone size: few
V gene: TRBV15
J gene: TRBJ1-1
CDR3 DNA: TGTGCCACCAGCAGAGAGAGGTCGGGCGGGTACACTGAAGCTTTCTTT
CDR3 protein: CATSRERSGGYTEAFF

D gene: TRBD1
clone size: NA
V gene: TRBV2
J gene: TRBJ2-3
CDR3 DNA: TGTGCCAGCAGTGCCGCAGGGGGCTGGTCTAACACAGATACGCAGTATTTT
CDR3 protein: CASSAAGGWSNTDTQYF

D gene: NA
clone size: NA
V gene: TRBV19
J gene: TRBJ1-1
CDR3 DNA: TGTGCCAGTAGTATTAAGAATATACTGAACACTGAAGCTTTCTTT
CDR3 protein: CASSIKNILNTEAFF

D gene: NA
clone size: NA
V gene: TRBV9
J gene: TRBJ2-1
CDR3 DNA: TGTGCCAGCAGCGTAGCTACCGTCGGGAATGAGCAGTTCTTC
CDR3 protein: CASSVATVGNEQFF

D gene: NA
clone size: NA
V gene: TRBV5-4
J gene: TRBJ1-1
CDR3 DNA: TGTGCCAGCAGCGCGGGACACCTGAACACTGAAGCTTTCTTT
CDR3 protein: CASSAGHLNTEAFF